The source of this TCR beta chain is a study of control samples from healthy donors and cancer patients. Only in-frame clones appear in the TCRdb table, and some are missing; sequencing was by immunoSEQ multiplex PCR. This sample has about 120,000 clones; roughly nine tenths occur once, and the top ten carry around 1.1%. V lost 3 bases to trimming and J lost 5 bases, with 10 bases between them. The CDR3 is made up of 13 amino acids. The sequence was collected from a woman in her forties or fifties with colorectal cancer. The V gene is TRBV12-3 or TRBV12-4, the J gene TRBJ1-2; no firm D call. Sequencing was done on a sample of PBMCs. The CDR3 nucleotides are TGTGCCAGCAGTTTCGGAGGGATTTATGGCTACACCTTC. Translating gives CASSFGGIYGYTF.